One and the same sample provided the 6 T cell receptor beta chains below, sequenced in a study of identical twins. TCRdb recomputed calls from the 5' RACE reads with MiXCR, one row per CDR3 protein. The sample carries under 300,000 distinct CDR3 sequences, approximately 11% recorded once. This sample also appeared in a second study, on yellow fever vaccine responses in identical twins.

The sequencing input was memory (CD45RO+) T cells sorted from blood. These receptors were collected from a woman between 18 and 29 years old in good health.

The chain employs TRBV28 and TRBJ2-5; TRBD2 agrees at 9 bases. The CDR3 totals 13 residues. V dropped 7 bases and J dropped 5; count of bases not matched to a gene: 5. Looked up from germline, CDR1 is MDHEN and CDR2 is SYDVKM. CDR3 loop: CASKGLAPETQYF. Here the CDR3 DNA reads TGTGCCAGCAAAGGACTAGCGCCTGAGACCCAGTACTTC.

This chain joins TRBV11-2 and TRBJ2-7; D possibly corresponds to TRBD2 (5 bases). V was pared by 5 bases and J by 3 bases, with 11 bases between. The CDR3 sequence is 13 residues long. CDR1 is SGHAT, CDR2 FQNNGV, per germline. The CDR3: CASSPIRDYEQYF. CDR3 bases: TGTGCCAGCAGCCCGATCCGGGACTACGAGCAGTACTTC.

The chain links TRBV14 to TRBJ1-1; 9 bases match TRBD1. The CDR3 extends over 14 amino acids. J lost 3 bases, V lost 4 bases, and 3 bases had no gene match. Germline loops: CDR1 SGHDN, CDR2 FVKESK. As DNA, the CDR3 is TGTGCCAGCAGCCTAACAGGGGGCTACACTGAAGCTTTCTTT. This encodes CASSLTGGYTEAFF. Drawing the rest from reference TRBV14 and TRBJ1-1, the complete variable domain is EAGVTQFPSHSVIEKGQTVTLRCDPISGHDNLYWYRRVMGKEIKFLLHFVKESKQDESGMPNNRFLAERTGGTYSTLKVQPAELEDSGVYFCASSLTGGYTEAFFGQGTRLTVV.

The chain employs TRBV6-1 and TRBJ2-7, with 7 nucleotides matching TRBD1. The CDR3 is 15 amino acids. The germline V gene has CDR1 MNHNS and CDR2 SASEGT. The V gene end was trimmed by 4 bases and the J gene end by 0 bases; junction bases not matched to a gene: 6. In nucleotides, the CDR3 is TGTGCCAGCAGTGTAACAGGGGACAGCTCCTACGAGCAGTACTTC. Translating it yields CASSVTGDSSYEQYF.

The chain recombines TRBV28 with TRBJ2-7; D is perhaps TRBD1 (6 bases). Germline values: CDR1 MDHEN, CDR2 SYDVKM. This CDR3 spans 15 amino acids. V was clipped by 6 bases and J by 0 bases, with 15 bases between them. CDR3 loop: CASRPQGSPSYEQYF. In DNA form, the CDR3 reads TGTGCCAGCAGACCACAGGGATCCCCCTCCTACGAGCAGTACTTC.

V usage is TRBV7-2 and J usage is TRBJ1-5; the D is unclear. Germline CDR1 is SGHTA and CDR2 is FQGNSA. The ends were cut back, 5 bases at V and 0 bases at J, with 11 bases in the middle. The CDR3 covers 15 residues. The CDR3 sequence: CASSPQSFSNQPQHF. The CDR3 DNA follows: TGTGCCAGCAGCCCCCAAAGCTTTAGCAATCAGCCCCAGCATTTT.